A single sample gave rise to the 14 T cell receptor beta chains below, sequenced in a study of metastatic and nonmetastatic thyroid tumors. All patients reached thyroid surgery having received no treatment beforehand. TCRdb re-analyzed the PCR reads through MiXCR. The sample lists around 44,000 clones; approximately 28% were seen once. The specimen was blood. Receptors originate from a male donor with papillary thyroid cancer or a benign thyroid nodule (not recorded which). Some clones in this sample may be carry-over from other donors' samples.

In this sample, this clone turned up a few times. A much larger clone is a single base away; this may be a read error. This chain connects TRBV28 to TRBJ2-5; possible D gene TRBD1, 5 bases. The CDR3 consists of 12 residues. Germline V gene lookup returns CDR1 MDHEN and CDR2 SYDVKM. CDR3 residues: CAIHMGQGTQYF. The CDR3, as DNA: TGCGCCATTCACATGGGGCAGGGGACCCAGTACTTC.

The chain joins TRBV6-1 to TRBJ2-7; 11 bases are shared with TRBD1. The CDR3 is 14 amino acids. Unmatched junction bases numbered 6, after V lost 9 bases and J lost 2 bases. Germline V CDR1 and CDR2: MNHNS, SASEGT. CDR3 amino acids: CASSRDRGTYEQYF. The CDR3 nucleotides are TGTGCCAGTAGCCGGGACAGGGGGACCTACGAGCAGTACTTC.

This clone was counted many times. This chain uses TRBV3-1 with TRBJ2-7; tentatively, D is TRBD2 (6 bases). Trimming removed 0 bases from V and 2 bases from J, with 14 bases in between. Germline CDR1 is LGHDT and CDR2 is YNNKEL (reference sequence). The CDR3 is made up of 16 amino acids. The CDR3 coding sequence is TGTGCCAGCAGCCAAGAGATGACGGGAGCACCCTACGAGCAGTACTTC. This sequence encodes CASSQEMTGAPYEQYF.

The DNA for the CDR3 is TGTGCCAGCAGCCGGACCGGGACAGGGCCCTACGAGCAGTACTTC. Its translation: CASSRTGTGPYEQYF. The J gene is TRBJ2-7, the V gene TRBV3-1, with 9 positions matching TRBD1. The CDR3 runs 15 residues. V dropped 4 bases and J dropped 2; count of bases not matched to a gene: 6. Germline V gene lookup returns CDR1 LGHDT and CDR2 YNNKEL (reference sequence).

The rearrangement links TRBV18 to TRBJ2-3; a weak D match, TRBD2 (5 bases). V was clipped by 4 bases and J by 4 bases, with 12 bases between them. The CDR3 has 14 residues. Per germline, CDR1 KGHSH and CDR2 LQKENI. This CDR3 is CASSLLLGADTQYF. The CDR3 DNA reads TGTGCCAGCTCACTCTTACTAGGTGCAGATACGCAGTATTTT. The entire variable domain, with the rest obtained from reference TRBV18 and TRBJ2-3, is as follows: NAGVMQNPRHLVRRRGQEARLRCSPMKGHSHVYWYRQLPEEGLKFMVYLQKENIIDESGMPKERFSAEFPKEGPSILRIQQVVRGDSAAYFCASSLLLGADTQYFGPGTRLTVL.

This clone has a count of ten or more. V is TRBV18 and J is TRBJ2-1; a possible D gene is TRBD2 (6 bases). The ends were cut back, 2 bases at V and 9 bases at J, with 8 bases in the middle. The CDR3 has 12 residues. CDR1 and CDR2 from the germline V gene are KGHSH and LQKENI. The CDR3 spells CASSPSGVEQFF. The CDR3 DNA is TGTGCCAGCTCACCATCGGGGGTTGAGCAGTTCTTC.

In the case of this clone: A much larger clone is a single base away; this may be a read error. The rearrangement uses TRBV3-1 and TRBJ2-3; possibly TRBD1 for D (5 bases). The DNA end is a closer match to TRBJ1-5, so the J assignment may be wrong. The length of the CDR3 is 15 residues. Germline CDR1 and CDR2: LGHDT and YNNKEL (reference sequence). The CDR3 loop reads CASSPERGSTDTQHF. CDR3 in DNA: TGTGCCAGCAGCCCAGAGCGGGGGAGCACAGATACGCAGCATTTT.

This clone was seen repeatedly, ten times or more. The V and J genes are TRBV6-1 and TRBJ1-5, with 7 bases that match TRBD1. The CDR3 is 14 amino acids. V lost 6 bases to trimming and J lost 7 bases; unmatched junction nucleotides: 9. Germline values: CDR1 MNHNS, CDR2 SASEGT. The CDR3 DNA reads as TGTGCCAGCAGCCCGAACAGGGGAGGGCAGCCCCAGCATTTT. It specifies CASSPNRGGQPQHF.

A few counts support this clone. V usage is TRBV6-5 and J usage is TRBJ1-6, with D possibly being TRBD1 (5 bases). The ends were cut back, 2 bases at V and 12 bases at J, with 8 bases in the middle. Germline values: CDR1 MNHEY, CDR2 SVGAGI. The CDR3 spans 12 residues. The CDR3 nucleotides read TGTGCCAGCAGTTACGCGGGGGGACCCCTCCACTTT. It translates to CASSYAGGPLHF.

The rearrangement uses TRBV2 and TRBJ1-1; TRBD1 matches at 7 bases. The CDR3 loop spans 15 amino acids. Germline lookup yields CDR1 SNHLY and CDR2 FYNNEI. V was pared by 9 bases and J by 4 bases, with 14 bases of the junction left unmatched. The CDR3 reads CASNGPTGRGTEAFF. The CDR3 nucleotides read TGTGCCAGTAACGGGCCGACAGGGAGGGGCACTGAAGCTTTCTTT.

This clone was detected many times. The V call is TRBV6-1, the J call TRBJ1-1; D gene ambiguous. The germline gives CDR1 MNHNS, CDR2 SASEGT. This CDR3 comprises 13 residues. The germline V and J ends were trimmed by 5 bases and 1 base, with 8 bases remaining between them. CDR3 region: CASSSGGNTEAFF. The CDR3 nucleotides are TGTGCCAGCAGTTCGGGCGGGAACACTGAAGCTTTCTTT.

This clone has a single count. At one boundary the junction diverges from the germline segment, which might be a read error. The chain carries TRBV9 and TRBJ2-3; the D gene is possibly TRBD1 (6 bases). Germline CDR1 and CDR2: SGDLS and YYNGEE. The CDR3 extends over 16 amino acids. Written as DNA, the CDR3 is TGTGCCGGCACTCCCCGACAGGACGGAGCCACAGATACCCAGTATTTT. Protein sequence: CAGTPRQDGATDTQYF.

This clone showed up many times. V usage is TRBV25-1 and J usage is TRBJ1-4; unclear D gene. The CDR3 totals 15 residues. The ends were cut back, 2 bases at V and 1 base at J, with 8 bases in the middle. Germline V gives CDR1 MGHDK, CDR2 SYGVNS. CDR3 sequence: CASSEGVRTNEKLFF. CDR3 in DNA: TGTGCCAGCAGTGAAGGGGTTAGAACTAATGAAAAACTGTTTTTT.

This clone has a count of ten or more. This chain's CDR3 is CASSGTSGGFYNEQFF. CDR3 nucleotides: TGTGCCAGTAGTGGGACTAGCGGGGGGTTCTACAATGAGCAGTTCTTC. This chain joins TRBV19 and TRBJ2-1; 15 bases map to TRBD2. The CDR3 totals 16 residues. Trimming removed 5 bases from V and 3 bases from J; junction bases left unmatched: 2. Germline values: CDR1 LNHDA, CDR2 SQIVND (reference sequence).